One and the same sample provided the 30 T cell receptor beta chains below, sequenced in a study of CXCR4 blockade with PD-1 therapy in pancreatic cancer. The table came from immunoSEQ multiplex PCR; TCRdb's copy has only in-frame clones and leaves some out. This table has about 6,000 clones, 35% to 45% appearing once. Sequencing was done on a sample of tumor tissue. Receptors originate from a human donor with pancreatic ductal adenocarcinoma.

This chain connects TRBV6-7 to TRBJ2-1; unclear D gene. TRBV6-7 is identified as an open reading frame with a role that is uncertain. This CDR3 is 12 amino acids long. Deletions cut 8 bases from V and 8 bases from J, with 13 bases between. CDR3 DNA: TGTGCCAGCGCGGATAGCACCGATGAGCAGTTCTTC. Its protein is CASADSTDEQFF.

J is TRBJ2-7 and V is TRBV18, with D unclear. V was trimmed by 8 bases and J by 2 bases, leaving 13 bases between them. Germline CDR1 KGHSH, CDR2 LQKENI. There are 13 residues in the CDR3. The CDR3 DNA reads TGTGCCAGCGCGGAGAGCCTAACCTACGAGCAGTACTTC. This codes for CASAESLTYEQYF.

This clone was detected only a few times. V usage is TRBV11-3 and J usage is TRBJ2-1, with 7 bases lining up with TRBD2. CDR3 length equals 15 residues. Losses at the gene ends were 5 bases for V and 7 bases for J; bases not matched to a gene: 11. The germline V gene encodes CDR1 SGHNT and CDR2 YENEEA. The CDR3 sequence is CASSPPSGIGNEQFF. In DNA, the CDR3 is TGTGCCAGCAGCCCCCCAAGCGGGATTGGAAATGAGCAGTTCTTC.

CDR3 in DNA: TGCGCCAGCAGCTTACAGGGAACTCGAGATACGCAGTATTTT. Amino acid sequence: CASSLQGTRDTQYF. J is TRBJ2-3 and V is TRBV5-1; tentatively, D is TRBD1 (6 bases). The CDR3 sequence is 14 residues long. V lost 2 bases to trimming and J lost 5 bases, with 12 bases between them. The germline CDR1 and CDR2 sequences are SGHRS and YFSETQ.

This clone was seen only a few times. This sequence joins TRBV6-8 and TRBJ2-7; 7 nucleotides match TRBD2. Germline V gene sequence: CDR1 MNHGY, CDR2 SAAAGT. With 6 bases clipped from V and 5 bases from J, the junction kept 10 bases outside the gene matches. The CDR3 has 14 amino acids. The chain's CDR3 is CASRDHISGNEQYF. The CDR3 DNA reads TGTGCCAGCAGAGATCATATAAGCGGGAACGAGCAGTACTTC.

In this sample, this clone turned up a few times. The chain uses TRBV14 and TRBJ1-2; D unclear. The CDR3 contains 14 residues. Trimming cost V 1 base and J 4 bases, with 10 bases left between them. CDR1 SGHDN and CDR2 FVKESK come from the germline V gene. The CDR3 is CASSQVRVPYGYTF. The CDR3 nucleotides are TGTGCCAGCAGCCAAGTCCGGGTTCCCTATGGCTACACCTTC. Drawing the rest from reference TRBV14 and TRBJ1-2, the complete variable domain is EAGVTQFPSHSVIEKGQTVTLRCDPISGHDNLYWYRRVMGKEIKFLLHFVKESKQDESGMPNNRFLAERTGGTYSTLKVQPAELEDSGVYFCASSQVRVPYGYTFGSGTRLTVV.

Only a few counts were recorded for this clone. The chain employs TRBV28 and TRBJ2-5; TRBD1 matches at 9 bases. Trimming at V came to 9 bases and at J to 4 bases, leaving 6 bases not matched to a gene. Germline loops: CDR1 MDHEN, CDR2 SYDVKM. The CDR3 is 13 amino acids. CDR3 nucleotides: TGTGCCAGTCAACAGGGGGCAGGAGAGACCCAGTACTTC. Amino acid sequence: CASQQGAGETQYF.

This clone was counted a few times. The chain uses TRBV11-3 and TRBJ2-7; 10 nucleotides align to TRBD1. This CDR3 has 14 amino acids. Unmatched junction bases numbered 5, after V lost 5 bases and J lost 4 bases. Germline assignment: CDR1 SGHNT and CDR2 YENEEA. Here the CDR3 reads CASSATGQGYEQYF. The CDR3 DNA reads as TGTGCCAGCAGCGCGACGGGACAGGGGTACGAGCAGTACTTC. The entire variable domain, with the rest obtained from reference TRBV11-3 and TRBJ2-7, is as follows: EAGVVQSPRYKIIEKKQPVAFWCNPISGHNTLYWYLQNLGQGPELLIRYENEEAVDDSQLPKDRFSAERLKGVDSTLKIQPAELGDSAVYLCASSATGQGYEQYFGPGTRLTVT.

The table lists this clone with many counts. V gene TRBV6-8 combines with J gene TRBJ1-1; 10 bases line up with TRBD1. The CDR3 contains 16 residues. Germline V gene data show CDR1 as MNHGY and CDR2 as SAAAGT. V was clipped by 8 bases and J by 0 bases; unmatched bases: 9. This CDR3 reads CASPGQGFSMNTEAFF. In DNA form, the CDR3 reads TGTGCCAGCCCGGGACAGGGGTTCTCGATGAACACTGAAGCTTTCTTT.

The chain carries TRBV19 and TRBJ2-1; D not resolved. This CDR3 comprises 12 residues. Germline CDR1 reads LNHDA; CDR2 reads SQIVND (reference sequence). The V and J ends lost 1 base and 8 bases respectively, with 6 bases between them. The CDR3 DNA reads as TGTGCCAGTAGTATAGGGCAGGATGAGCAGTTCTTC. It encodes CASSIGQDEQFF.

This clone was counted only a few times. V usage is TRBV12-5 and J usage is TRBJ1-5, with TRBD1 as a possible D gene (6 bases). The V end lost 5 bases, the J end lost 0 bases, and 17 bases lay between the germline ends. The CDR3 totals 17 residues. Germline CDR1 is LGHNT and CDR2 is FRNRAP. The CDR3 nucleotides are TGTGCTAGTGGTCAACCAAGACAGGCCCCTAGCAATCAGCCCCAGCATTTT. Translation: CASGQPRQAPSNQPQHF.

A few counts support this clone. A junction boundary mismatches the germline segment, possibly from a read error. This chain links TRBV27 with TRBJ2-1; D is ambiguous. The germline CDR1 and CDR2 sequences are MNHEY and SMNVEV (reference sequence). The CDR3 covers 13 residues. For the CDR3, the DNA is TGTGCCAGCAGCTCCGACTCCCACAATGAGCAGTTCTTC. It specifies CASSSDSHNEQFF.

This sequence joins TRBV29-1 and TRBJ2-3; TRBD2 agrees at 9 bases. Germline V gene data show CDR1 as SQVTM and CDR2 as ANQGSEA. The CDR3 runs to 15 residues. Unmatched junction bases numbered 7, after V lost 1 base and J lost 5 bases. The CDR3 DNA is TGCAGCGTTGAAGGGGCGGGAGGGCAAGTAGATACGCAGTATTTT. Amino acids: CSVEGAGGQVDTQYF.

This clone has just a few counts. V usage is TRBV9 and J usage is TRBJ2-3; 8 nucleotides line up with TRBD2. CDR3 length: 15 amino acids. CDR1 is SGDLS, CDR2 YYNGEE, per germline. Trimming took 2 bases from V and 4 from J; bases not matched to a gene: 6. CDR3 sequence (DNA): TGTGCCAGCAGCGTTATTAGCGGGGACCCAGATACGCAGTATTTT. This translates into CASSVISGDPDTQYF.

This sequence joins TRBV25-1 and TRBJ2-1; 9 bases align to TRBD2. Germline trimming cut 2 bases from V and 10 bases from J; bases unmatched to any gene: 9. CDR1 and CDR2 (germline): MGHDK, SYGVNS. This CDR3 spans 15 amino acids. CDR3 in amino acids: CASSEIGASGNEQFF. CDR3 nucleotide sequence: TGTGCCAGCAGTGAAATTGGGGCTAGCGGGAACGAGCAGTTCTTC. The full variable domain, its missing parts supplied by reference TRBV25-1 and TRBJ2-1, is EADIYQTPRYLVIGTGKKITLECSQTMGHDKMYWYQQDPGMELHLIHYSYGVNSTEKGDLSSESTVSRIRTEHFPLTLESARPSHTSQYLCASSEIGASGNEQFFGPGTRLTVL.

This clone has only a few counts. The rearrangement uses TRBV10-1 and TRBJ1-1; tentative D call: TRBD1 (5 bases). Germline CDR1 and CDR2: WNHNN and SYGVQD (reference sequence). This CDR3 spans 16 amino acids. V was clipped by 4 bases and J by 0 bases, with 15 bases between them. CDR3 in amino acids: CASSAVRAPMNTEAFF. For the CDR3, the DNA is TGCGCCAGCAGTGCAGTCAGGGCACCCATGAACACTGAAGCTTTCTTT.

The V call is TRBV5-1, the J call TRBJ2-7, with 12 bases that match TRBD2. Germline loops: CDR1 SGHRS, CDR2 YFSETQ. V dropped 4 bases and J dropped 0; count of bases not matched to a gene: 2. The CDR3 totals 15 residues. The CDR3 bases are TGCGCCAGCAGCAGGACTAGCGGGACCTCCTACGAGCAGTACTTC. Translated: CASSRTSGTSYEQYF.

This clone was found many times. This chain links TRBV11-3 with TRBJ2-7; 10 positions match TRBD2. The CDR3 has 16 amino acids. V lost 4 bases to trimming and J lost 7 bases; unmatched junction nucleotides: 13. The germline CDR1 and CDR2 sequences are SGHNT and YENEEA. In DNA form, the CDR3 reads TGTGCCAGCAGCTCCCAGACTAGCGGGCTTCGACGGGAGCAGTACTTC. Protein sequence: CASSSQTSGLRREQYF.

In the case of this clone: The germline gene is not matched at one end of the junction; a read error may be the cause. J is TRBJ2-7 and V is TRBV19, with TRBD1 matching over 8 bases. CDR1 and CDR2 from the germline V gene are LNHDA and SQIVND (reference sequence). The CDR3 is made up of 16 amino acids. The CDR3 DNA reads as TGTGCCAGTAGTATAATGGGACAGGCGACCACCTACGAGCAGTATTTC. This encodes CASSIMGQATTYEQYF.

By frequency in the sample, this clone is medium-sized (0.01 to 0.1%). The V call is TRBV6-8, the J call TRBJ2-1; the match to TRBD2 covers 7 bases. Germline CDR1 and CDR2: MNHGY and SAAAGT. Trimming at V came to 10 bases and at J to 9 bases, leaving 9 bases not matched to a gene. This CDR3 comprises 12 residues. CDR3 in amino acids: CATTGGRGEQFF. The CDR3 nucleotides read TGTGCCACCACGGGCGGGAGAGGTGAGCAGTTCTTC.

The rearrangement uses TRBV18 and TRBJ1-5; D perhaps matches TRBD1 (5 bases). V lost 1 base to trimming and J lost 2 bases, with 9 bases between them. Germline V gene lookup returns CDR1 KGHSH and CDR2 LQKENI. The CDR3 loop spans 15 amino acids. CDR3 in amino acids: CASSPQGIGNQPQHF. DNA of the CDR3: TGTGCCAGCTCACCACAGGGGATCGGCAATCAGCCCCAGCATTTT.

The chain has TRBV19 and TRBJ1-4, with TRBD1 as a possible D gene (6 bases). CDR3 length: 15 residues. With 10 bases removed from V and 0 bases from J, the gap between germline ends came to 15 bases. Germline assignment: CDR1 LNHDA and CDR2 SQIVND (reference sequence). The CDR3 bases are TGTGCCACTCAGGACAGCCTTGCAACTAATGAAAAACTGTTTTTT. Its protein is CATQDSLATNEKLFF.

V is TRBV28 and J is TRBJ2-7; tentatively, D is TRBD1 (6 bases). The germline gives CDR1 MDHEN, CDR2 SYDVKM. The CDR3 totals 14 residues. V lost 6 bases, J lost 5 bases, and 17 bases lay in between. This CDR3 is CASSRPAGVNEQYF. The CDR3, as DNA: TGTGCCAGCAGCCGCCCAGCAGGGGTAAACGAGCAGTACTTC. Full variable domain (outside the CDR3, taken from reference TRBV28 and TRBJ2-7): DVKVTQSSRYLVKRTGEKVFLECVQDMDHENMFWYRQDPGLGLRLIYFSYDVKMKEKGDIPEGYSVSREKKERFSLILESASTNQTSMYLCASSRPAGVNEQYFGPGTRLTVT.

The V and J genes are TRBV15 and TRBJ2-6, with D tentatively TRBD1 (6 bases). The CDR3 is 15 amino acids. Germline-derived CDR1 and CDR2 are LNHNV and YYDKDF (reference sequence). V shed 3 bases and J shed 2 bases, with 8 bases lying between them. The CDR3 loop reads CATSSGTTGANVLTF. CDR3 bases: TGTGCCACCAGCAGTGGGACAACTGGGGCCAACGTCCTGACTTTC.

This clone was recorded many times. V and J are TRBV11-3 and TRBJ2-3, with TRBD2 matching 9 bases. CDR3 length: 16 amino acids. Germline V lookup: CDR1 SGHNT, CDR2 YENEEA. V trimming: 3 bases; J trimming: 2 bases; junction bases outside the gene matches: 6. The CDR3 reads CASSLKLAGYTDTQYF. DNA for the CDR3: TGTGCCAGCAGCTTGAAACTAGCGGGCTACACAGATACGCAGTATTTT.

In its sample, this clone was seen many times. J is TRBJ2-5 and V is TRBV11-3; D tentatively fits TRBD1 or TRBD2 (5 bases each). Trimming shortened V by 1 base and J by 5 bases, and 11 bases separated the two germline ends. Germline V lookup: CDR1 SGHNT, CDR2 YENEEA. CDR3 size: 14 residues. The CDR3 nucleotides read TGTGCCAGCAGCTTAGGGGGGTCCGGTGAGACCCAGTACTTC. Protein: CASSLGGSGETQYF.

This clone is medium-sized in the sample. The genes are TRBV11-3 and TRBJ2-7, with TRBD2 matching 11 bases. Trimming cost V 1 base and J 4 bases; bases outside gene matches: 3. The CDR3 loop spans 15 amino acids. Germline V gene lookup returns CDR1 SGHNT and CDR2 YENEEA. CDR3 bases: TGTGCCAGCAGCTTAGTAGCGGGAGGGTTGTACGAGCAGTACTTC. Its protein is CASSLVAGGLYEQYF.

This rearrangement joins TRBV28 to TRBJ2-2, with 10 bases matching TRBD2. This CDR3 is 15 amino acids long. V trimming: 7 bases; J trimming: 4 bases; junction bases outside the gene matches: 6. Germline assignment: CDR1 MDHEN and CDR2 SYDVKM. DNA for the CDR3: TGTGCCAGCATTCCGGGACTAGCGACCACCGGGGAGCTGTTTTTT. Translation: CASIPGLATTGELFF.

This chain uses TRBV19 with TRBJ2-7; D assignment may be TRBD1 or TRBD2 (5 bases each). This CDR3 comprises 13 residues. Per germline, CDR1 LNHDA and CDR2 SQIVND (reference sequence). The V end was cut by 6 bases, the J end by 4 bases, with 13 bases between. Here the CDR3 reads CASRDRDGYEQYF. CDR3 coding DNA: TGTGCCAGTAGGGACCGGGACGGTTACGAGCAGTACTTC.

The chain uses TRBV4-1 and TRBJ2-7; possibly TRBD1 for D (6 bases). Trimming left V 1 base short and J 4 bases short, with 11 bases between. The CDR3 has 14 amino acids. Germline V gives CDR1 MGHRA, CDR2 YSYEKL. This CDR3 is CASSQGRGRYEQYF. CDR3 nucleotides: TGCGCCAGCAGCCAAGGCAGGGGAAGGTACGAGCAGTACTTC.